The rows below give T cell receptor beta chains drawn from one sample of a study of cytomegalovirus exposure and HLA in healthy donors. Repertoires were generated with immunoSEQ multiplex PCR, while TCRdb's copy carries only in-frame clones and drops some. The sample has over 130,000 clones, roughly 80% seen once. Input material: PBMCs. Receptors originate from a female donor in good health and CMV-seronegative. The CDR3 runs from the conserved cysteine through the conserved F or W. A D gene is named only where the DNA matches it firmly. Clone sizes are given selectively: once, few, many, or a class where the clone is expanded.

TRBJ1-4	NA	TRBV2	NA	CASSVRTVDEKLFF	TGTGCCAGCAGTGTGCGGACAGTAGATGAAAAACTGTTTTTT
TRBJ1-2	NA	TRBV9	NA	CASSGSGYTF	TGTGCCAGCAGCGGGAGTGGCTACACCTTC
TRBJ2-7	TRBD1	TRBV30	NA	CASSSGTDSYEQYF	TGTGCCTCTTCCTCCGGGACAGACTCCTACGAGCAGTACTTC
TRBJ1-5	NA	TRBV6-6	few	CASSYAGSYQPQHF	TGTGCCAGCAGTTACGCGGGGAGCTATCAGCCCCAGCATTTT
TRBJ2-3	NA	TRBV12-2	NA	CASRFWTGGTDTQYF	TGTGCAAGTCGCTTCTGGACAGGGGGCACAGATACGCAGTATTTT
TRBJ1-5	TRBD1	TRBV27	NA	CASRTGVYQPQHF	TGTGCCAGCAGGACAGGGGTATATCAGCCCCAGCATTTT
TRBJ1-3	NA	TRBV29-1	NA	CSVGPEWGGPSSGNTIYF	TGCAGCGTTGGTCCAGAATGGGGGGGGCCCAGCTCTGGAAACACCATATATTTT
TRBJ2-3	NA	TRBV15	NA	CATSKTQKRTTDTQYF	TGTGCCACCAGCAAAACCCAAAAGCGGACCACAGATACGCAGTATTTT
TRBJ2-1	TRBD2	TRBV9	NA	CASSVGATSDSYNEQFF	TGTGCCAGCAGCGTAGGAGCTACTAGCGACTCCTACAATGAGCAGTTCTTC
TRBJ1-5	NA	TRBV18	NA	CASSPTRGGVSNQPQHF	TGTGCCAGCTCCCCCACCCGAGGAGGAGTTAGCAATCAGCCCCAGCATTTT
TRBJ1-4	NA	TRBV7-8	NA	CASSLGSGNEKLFF	TGTGCCAGCAGCTTGGGGTCGGGGAACGAAAAACTGTTTTTT
TRBJ2-4	TRBD1	TRBV2	NA	CASSARTGQNIQYF	TGTGCCAGCAGTGCCCGGACAGGGCAAAACATTCAGTACTTC
TRBJ1-2	NA	TRBV27	NA	CASSFSGGIVGYTF	TGTGCCAGCAGTTTCTCGGGGGGGATCGTTGGCTACACCTTC
TRBJ2-4	NA	TRBV4-1	NA	CASSQSRLGNIQYF	TGCGCCAGCAGCCAAAGCAGACTTGGGAACATTCAGTACTTC
TRBJ2-7	NA	TRBV4-1	NA	CASSQDRGGYEQYF	TGCGCCAGCAGCCAAGATCGAGGTGGCTACGAGCAGTACTTC
TRBJ1-5	TRBD1	TRBV28	NA	CASSGDRGTLSNQPQHF	TGTGCCAGCAGTGGCGACAGGGGGACGCTTAGCAATCAGCCCCAGCATTTT
TRBJ2-2	TRBD2	TRBV5-4	NA	CASSTLAGGTGELFF	TGTGCCAGCAGTACGTTAGCGGGAGGGACCGGGGAGCTGTTTTTT
TRBJ1-1	TRBD1	TRBV2	NA	CASRGQYYTEAFF	TGTGCCAGTAGGGGACAGTATTACACTGAAGCTTTCTTT
TRBJ2-7	NA	TRBV14	few	CASSQDQMVPYEQYF	TGTGCCAGCAGCCAAGATCAGATGGTTCCCTACGAGCAGTACTTC
TRBJ1-2	TRBD1	TRBV5-1	NA	CASSLAMGTGNYGYTF	TGCGCCAGCAGCTTGGCCATGGGGACAGGGAACTATGGCTACACCTTC
TRBJ1-5	NA	TRBV19	once	CASSPEGGNQPQHF	TGTGCCAGTAGCCCCGAGGGGGGCAATCAGCCCCAGCATTTT
TRBJ1-5	NA	TRBV6-1	NA	CASSEVRRAGNQPQHF	TGTGCCAGCAGTGAAGTGAGGAGGGCTGGAAATCAGCCCCAGCATTTT
TRBJ2-1	TRBD2	TRBV2	once	CASSFVAGGSYNEQFF	TGTGCCAGCAGTTTTGTGGCGGGAGGGTCCTACAATGAGCAGTTCTTC
TRBJ2-7	NA	TRBV7-8	NA	CASSLEPGVNYEQYF	TGTGCCAGCAGCTTAGAACCGGGAGTAAACTACGAGCAGTACTTC
TRBJ1-2	TRBD1	TRBV18	NA	CASSPWDRDSRGYTF	TGTGCCAGCTCACCATGGGACAGGGACAGCAGAGGCTACACCTTC
TRBJ2-7	NA	TRBV6-6	few	CASSYSSTSYEQYF	TGTGCCAGCAGTTACTCGAGCACCTCCTACGAGCAGTACTTC
TRBJ2-5	NA	TRBV27	NA	CASRRGPETQYF	TGTGCCAGCAGGCGGGGGCCCGAGACCCAGTACTTC